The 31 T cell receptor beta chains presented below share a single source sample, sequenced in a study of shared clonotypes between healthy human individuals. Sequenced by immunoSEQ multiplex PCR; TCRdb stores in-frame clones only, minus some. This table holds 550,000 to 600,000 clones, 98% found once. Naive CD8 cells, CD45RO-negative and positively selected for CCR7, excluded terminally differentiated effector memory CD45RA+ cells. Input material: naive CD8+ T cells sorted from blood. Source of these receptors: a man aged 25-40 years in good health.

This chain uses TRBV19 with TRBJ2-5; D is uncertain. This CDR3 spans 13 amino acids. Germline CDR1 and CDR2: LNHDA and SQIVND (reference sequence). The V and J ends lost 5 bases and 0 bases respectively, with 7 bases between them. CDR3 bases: TGTGCCAGTAGTGGGCGGTACCAAGAGACCCAGTACTTC. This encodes CASSGRYQETQYF.

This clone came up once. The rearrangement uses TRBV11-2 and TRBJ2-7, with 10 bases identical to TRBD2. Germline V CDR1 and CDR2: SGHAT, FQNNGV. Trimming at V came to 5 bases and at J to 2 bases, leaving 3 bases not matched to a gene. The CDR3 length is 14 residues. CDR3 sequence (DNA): TGTGCCAGCAGCCCCACTAGCGGGGCCTACGAGCAGTACTTC. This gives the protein CASSPTSGAYEQYF.

Written as DNA, the CDR3 is TGTGCCAGCAGCCCGACTAGCGGGAGCCCTGCGGGTACGCAGTATTTT. Amino acid sequence: CASSPTSGSPAGTQYF. The rearrangement links TRBV7-9 to TRBJ2-3; TRBD2 aligns across 12 bases. The CDR3 is made up of 16 amino acids. Trimming removed 5 bases from V and 8 bases from J; junction bases left unmatched: 11. The germline V gene has CDR1 SEHNR and CDR2 FQNEAQ (reference sequence).

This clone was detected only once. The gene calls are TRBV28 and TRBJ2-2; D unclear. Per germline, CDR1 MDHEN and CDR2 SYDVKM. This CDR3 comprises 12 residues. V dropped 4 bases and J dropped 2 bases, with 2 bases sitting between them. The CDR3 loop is CASSSNTGELFF. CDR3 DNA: TGTGCCAGCAGTTCTAACACCGGGGAGCTGTTTTTT.

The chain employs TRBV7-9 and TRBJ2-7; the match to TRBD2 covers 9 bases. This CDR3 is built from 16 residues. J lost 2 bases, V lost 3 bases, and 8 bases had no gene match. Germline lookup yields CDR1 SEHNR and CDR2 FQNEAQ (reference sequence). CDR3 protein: CASSFGGTSKPYEQYF. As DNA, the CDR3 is TGTGCCAGCAGCTTTGGCGGGACTAGCAAACCCTACGAGCAGTACTTC.

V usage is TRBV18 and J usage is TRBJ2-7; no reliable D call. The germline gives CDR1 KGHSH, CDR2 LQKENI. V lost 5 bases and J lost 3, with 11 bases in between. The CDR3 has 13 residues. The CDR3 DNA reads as TGTGCCAGCTCAGCTTCACTTGACTACGAGCAGTACTTC. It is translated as CASSASLDYEQYF.

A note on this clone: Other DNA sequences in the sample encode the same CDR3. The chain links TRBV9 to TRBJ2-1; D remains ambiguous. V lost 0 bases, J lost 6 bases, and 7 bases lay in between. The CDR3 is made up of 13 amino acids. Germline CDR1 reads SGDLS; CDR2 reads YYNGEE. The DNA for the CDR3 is TGTGCCAGCAGCGTAGGGGGTGGCAATGAGCAGTTCTTC. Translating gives CASSVGGGNEQFF.

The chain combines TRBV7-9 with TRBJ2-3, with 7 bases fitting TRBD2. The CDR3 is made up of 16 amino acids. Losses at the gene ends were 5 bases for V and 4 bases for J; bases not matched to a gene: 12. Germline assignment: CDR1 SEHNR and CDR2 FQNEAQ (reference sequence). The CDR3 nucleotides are TGTGCCAGCAGCACGGGGACTATACCCCCCCCAGATACGCAGTATTTT. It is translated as CASSTGTIPPPDTQYF. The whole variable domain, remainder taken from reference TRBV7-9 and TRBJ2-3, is DTGVSQNPRHKITKRGQNVTFRCDPISEHNRLYWYRQTLGQGPEFLTYFQNEAQLEKSRLLSDRFSAERPKGSFSTLEIQRTEQGDSAMYLCASSTGTIPPPDTQYFGPGTRLTVL.

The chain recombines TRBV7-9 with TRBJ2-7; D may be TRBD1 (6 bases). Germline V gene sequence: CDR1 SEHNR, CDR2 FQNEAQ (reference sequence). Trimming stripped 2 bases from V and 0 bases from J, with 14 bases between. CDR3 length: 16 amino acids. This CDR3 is CASSLPKLGGSYEQYF. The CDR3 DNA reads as TGTGCCAGCAGCTTACCAAAATTAGGGGGCTCCTACGAGCAGTACTTC.

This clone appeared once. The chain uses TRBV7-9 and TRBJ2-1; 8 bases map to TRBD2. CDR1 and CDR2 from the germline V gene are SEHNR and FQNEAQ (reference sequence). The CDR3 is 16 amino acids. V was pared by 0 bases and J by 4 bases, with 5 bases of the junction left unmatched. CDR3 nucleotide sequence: TGTGCCAGCAGCTTAGCCATCGGACTAGCTTACAATGAGCAGTTCTTC. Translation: CASSLAIGLAYNEQFF.

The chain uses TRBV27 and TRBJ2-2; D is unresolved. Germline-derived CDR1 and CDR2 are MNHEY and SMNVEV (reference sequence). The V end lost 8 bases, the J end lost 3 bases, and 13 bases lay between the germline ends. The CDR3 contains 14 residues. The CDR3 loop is CASRWGLDTGELFF. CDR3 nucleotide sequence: TGTGCCAGCCGGTGGGGTTTAGACACCGGGGAGCTGTTTTTT.

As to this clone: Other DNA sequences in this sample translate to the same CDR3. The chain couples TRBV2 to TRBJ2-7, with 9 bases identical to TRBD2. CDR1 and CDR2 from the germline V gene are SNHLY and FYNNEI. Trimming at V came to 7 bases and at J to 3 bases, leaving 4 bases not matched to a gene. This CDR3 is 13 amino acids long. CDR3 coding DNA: TGTGCCAGCATCGGCGGGAGGGTCTACGAGCAGTACTTC. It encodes CASIGGRVYEQYF.

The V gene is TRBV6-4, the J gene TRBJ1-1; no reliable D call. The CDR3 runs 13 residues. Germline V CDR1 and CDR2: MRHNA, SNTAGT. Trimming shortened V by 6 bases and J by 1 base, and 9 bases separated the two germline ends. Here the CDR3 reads CASSEQENTEAFF. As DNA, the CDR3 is TGTGCCAGCAGCGAGCAGGAGAACACTGAAGCTTTCTTT.

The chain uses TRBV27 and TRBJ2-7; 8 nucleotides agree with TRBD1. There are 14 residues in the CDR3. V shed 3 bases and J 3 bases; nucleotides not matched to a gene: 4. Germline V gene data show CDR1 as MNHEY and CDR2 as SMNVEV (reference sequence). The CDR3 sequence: CASSLGTGNYEQYF. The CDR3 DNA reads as TGTGCCAGCAGTTTGGGGACAGGAAACTACGAGCAGTACTTC.

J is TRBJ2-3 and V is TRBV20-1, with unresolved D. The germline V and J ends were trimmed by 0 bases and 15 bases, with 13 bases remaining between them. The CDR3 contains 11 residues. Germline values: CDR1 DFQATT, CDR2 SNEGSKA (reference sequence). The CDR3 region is CSARDLIERYF. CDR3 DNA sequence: TGCAGTGCTAGAGACTTAATCGAACGATATTTT.

The CDR3 reads CSVEPLLEGQETQYF. Here the CDR3 DNA reads TGCAGCGTTGAACCCCTGTTAGAGGGGCAAGAGACCCAGTACTTC. This chain joins TRBV29-1 and TRBJ2-5; D could derive from TRBD1 or TRBD2 (5 bases each). CDR1 and CDR2 (germline): SQVTM, ANQGSEA. The CDR3 has 15 residues. Trimming cost V 2 bases and J 2 bases, with 15 bases left between them.

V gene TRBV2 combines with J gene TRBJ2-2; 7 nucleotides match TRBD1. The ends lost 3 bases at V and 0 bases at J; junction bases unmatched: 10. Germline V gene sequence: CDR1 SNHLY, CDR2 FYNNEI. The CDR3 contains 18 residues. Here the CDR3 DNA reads TGTGCCAGCAGTGATTTTGTTGGGACAGTTACGAACACCGGGGAGCTGTTTTTT. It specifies CASSDFVGTVTNTGELFF.

The CDR3 reads CASSQGFSYEQYF. As DNA, the CDR3 is TGCGCCAGCAGCCAAGGATTCTCCTACGAGCAGTACTTC. The rearrangement uses TRBV4-1 and TRBJ2-7; D ambiguous. There are 13 residues in the CDR3. From germline, CDR1 is MGHRA and CDR2 YSYEKL. The V end was cut by 1 base, the J end by 0 bases, with 4 bases between.

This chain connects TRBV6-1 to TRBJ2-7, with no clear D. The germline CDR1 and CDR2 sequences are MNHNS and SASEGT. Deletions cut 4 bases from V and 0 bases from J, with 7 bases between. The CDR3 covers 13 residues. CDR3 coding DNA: TGTGCCAGCAGTGTGGGCAGCTCCTACGAGCAGTACTTC. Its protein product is CASSVGSSYEQYF.

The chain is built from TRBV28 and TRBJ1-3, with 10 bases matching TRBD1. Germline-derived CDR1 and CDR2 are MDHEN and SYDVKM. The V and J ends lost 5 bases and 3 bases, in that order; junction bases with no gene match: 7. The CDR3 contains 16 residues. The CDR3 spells CASSTRQGAGGNTIYF. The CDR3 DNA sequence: TGTGCCAGCAGTACCCGACAGGGGGCGGGTGGAAACACCATATATTTT.

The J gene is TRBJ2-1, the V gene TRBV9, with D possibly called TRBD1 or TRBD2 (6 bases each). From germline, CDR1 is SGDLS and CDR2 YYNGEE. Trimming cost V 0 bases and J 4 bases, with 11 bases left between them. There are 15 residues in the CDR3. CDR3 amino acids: CASSVAGGGYNEQFF. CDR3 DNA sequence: TGTGCCAGCAGCGTAGCCGGGGGCGGATACAATGAGCAGTTCTTC.

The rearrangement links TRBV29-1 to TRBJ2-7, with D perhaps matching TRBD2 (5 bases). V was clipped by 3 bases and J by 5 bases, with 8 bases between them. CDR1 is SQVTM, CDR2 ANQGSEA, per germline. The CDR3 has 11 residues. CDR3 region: CSVEGVHEQYF. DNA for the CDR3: TGCAGCGTTGAGGGAGTCCACGAGCAGTACTTC.

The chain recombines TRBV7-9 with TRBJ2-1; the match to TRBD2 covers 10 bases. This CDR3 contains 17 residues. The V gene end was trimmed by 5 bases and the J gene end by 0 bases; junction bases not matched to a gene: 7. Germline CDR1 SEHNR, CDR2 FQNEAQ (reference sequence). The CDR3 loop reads CASSPRLAGDSYNEQFF. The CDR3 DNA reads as TGTGCCAGCAGCCCCCGACTAGCGGGCGACTCCTACAATGAGCAGTTCTTC. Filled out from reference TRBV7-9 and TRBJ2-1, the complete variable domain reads DTGVSQNPRHKITKRGQNVTFRCDPISEHNRLYWYRQTLGQGPEFLTYFQNEAQLEKSRLLSDRFSAERPKGSFSTLEIQRTEQGDSAMYLCASSPRLAGDSYNEQFFGPGTRLTVL.

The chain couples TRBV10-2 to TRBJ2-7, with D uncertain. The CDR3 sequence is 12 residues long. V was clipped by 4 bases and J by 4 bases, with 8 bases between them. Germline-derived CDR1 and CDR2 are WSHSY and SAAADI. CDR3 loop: CASSVRNYEQYF. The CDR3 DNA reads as TGCGCCAGCAGTGTTAGAAATTACGAGCAGTACTTC.

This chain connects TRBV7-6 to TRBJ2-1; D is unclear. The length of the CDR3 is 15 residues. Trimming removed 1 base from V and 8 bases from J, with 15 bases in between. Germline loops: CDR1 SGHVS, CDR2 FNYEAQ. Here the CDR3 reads CASSLDLSIGHEQFF. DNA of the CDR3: TGTGCCAGCAGCTTAGATTTGAGCATTGGCCATGAGCAGTTCTTC.

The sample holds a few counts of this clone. In DNA, the CDR3 is TGTGCCAGCAGCCCTCGACAGGGGCAGGACAATGAGCAGTTCTTC. Amino acids: CASSPRQGQDNEQFF. The V and J genes are TRBV9 and TRBJ2-1; 8 bases are shared with TRBD1. The CDR3 sequence is 15 residues long. The V gene end was trimmed by 4 bases and the J gene end by 5 bases; junction bases not matched to a gene: 8. Germline-derived CDR1 and CDR2 are SGDLS and YYNGEE.

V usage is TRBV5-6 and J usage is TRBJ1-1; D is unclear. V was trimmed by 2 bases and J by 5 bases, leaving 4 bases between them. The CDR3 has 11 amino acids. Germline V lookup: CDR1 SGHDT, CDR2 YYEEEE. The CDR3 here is CASSFLTEAFF. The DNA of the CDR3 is TGTGCCAGCAGCTTTTTGACTGAAGCTTTCTTT.

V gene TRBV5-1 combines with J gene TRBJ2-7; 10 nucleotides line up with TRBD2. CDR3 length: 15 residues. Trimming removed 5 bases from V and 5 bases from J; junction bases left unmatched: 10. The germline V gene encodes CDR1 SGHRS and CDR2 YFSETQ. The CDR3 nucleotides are TGCGCCAGCAGGAATCAGCGGGAGGGGTACCACGAGCAGTACTTC. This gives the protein CASRNQREGYHEQYF. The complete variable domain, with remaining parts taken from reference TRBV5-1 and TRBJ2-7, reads KAGVTQTPRYLIKTRGQQVTLSCSPISGHRSVSWYQQTPGQGLQFLFEYFSETQRNKGNFPGRFSGRQFSNSRSEMNVSTLELGDSALYLCASRNQREGYHEQYFGPGTRLTVT.

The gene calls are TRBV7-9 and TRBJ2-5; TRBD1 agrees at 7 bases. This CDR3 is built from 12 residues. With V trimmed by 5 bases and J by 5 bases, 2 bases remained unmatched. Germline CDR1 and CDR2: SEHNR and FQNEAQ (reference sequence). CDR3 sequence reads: CASSPQGETQYF. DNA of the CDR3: TGTGCCAGCAGCCCACAGGGGGAGACCCAGTACTTC.

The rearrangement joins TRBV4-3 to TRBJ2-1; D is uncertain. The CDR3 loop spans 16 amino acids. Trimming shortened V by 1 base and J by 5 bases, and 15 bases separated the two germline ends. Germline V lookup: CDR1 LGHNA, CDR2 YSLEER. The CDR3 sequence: CASSQGFAVRNNEQFF. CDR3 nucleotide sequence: TGCGCCAGCAGCCAAGGGTTCGCGGTGAGAAACAATGAGCAGTTCTTC.

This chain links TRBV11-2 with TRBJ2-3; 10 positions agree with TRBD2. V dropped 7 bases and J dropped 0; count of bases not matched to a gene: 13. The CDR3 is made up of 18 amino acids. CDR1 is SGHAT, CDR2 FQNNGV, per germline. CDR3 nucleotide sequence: TGTGCCAGCATTCAGGGGCTAGCGGGGGAACAAAGCACAGATACGCAGTATTTT. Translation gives CASIQGLAGEQSTDTQYF.